This TCR beta chain was found in a study of blood T cell repertoires in COVID-19. In the study overall: COVID-19 samples collected from the United States, Italy and Spain covered acute and convalescent phases. T cells, B-cell-depleted T cells, or PBMCs provided the cDNA or gDNA that served as material.

Original processing methods: Using reference gene primer amplification, nucleated cell counts were estimated. Generated by immunoSEQ multiplex PCR, the TCRdb table keeps only in-frame clones and is missing some. The D gene and trimming were derived from the DNA, and the V and J assignments and clone size from that table. Of about 76,000 clones listed, roughly 87% are singletons. This TCR was sampled from a woman of 80 years or more with active or convalescent COVID-19. Sequenced: peripheral blood.

CDR3 region: CASSYVTGSNYGYTF. CDR3 DNA sequence: TGTGCCAGCAGTTACGTAACAGGCTCTAACTATGGCTACACCTTC. V usage is TRBV6-2 or TRBV6-3 and J usage is TRBJ1-2, with a weak D call TRBD1 (5 bases). Trimming stripped 2 bases from V and 0 bases from J, with 10 bases between. The CDR3 extends over 15 amino acids. Per germline, CDR1 MNHEY and CDR2 SVGEGT.